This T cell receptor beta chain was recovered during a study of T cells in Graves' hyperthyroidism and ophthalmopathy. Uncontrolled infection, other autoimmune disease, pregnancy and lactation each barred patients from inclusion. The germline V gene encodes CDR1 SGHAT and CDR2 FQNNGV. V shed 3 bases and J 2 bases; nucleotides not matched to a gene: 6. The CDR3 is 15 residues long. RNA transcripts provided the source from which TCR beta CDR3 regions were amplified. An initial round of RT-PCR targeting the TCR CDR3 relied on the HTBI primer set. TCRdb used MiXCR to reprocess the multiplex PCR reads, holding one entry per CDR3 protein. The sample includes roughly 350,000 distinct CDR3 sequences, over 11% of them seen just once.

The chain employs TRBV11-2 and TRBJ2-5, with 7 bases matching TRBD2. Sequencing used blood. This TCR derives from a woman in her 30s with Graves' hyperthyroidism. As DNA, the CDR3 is TGTGCCAGCAGCTTGGGGCTAGCGGAACAAGAGACCCAGTACTTC. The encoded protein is CASSLGLAEQETQYF. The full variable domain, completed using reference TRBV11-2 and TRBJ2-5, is EAGVAQSPRYKIIEKRQSVAFWCNPISGHATLYWYQQILGQGPKLLIQFQNNGVVDDSQLPKDRFSAERLKGVDSTLKIQPAKLEDSAVYLCASSLGLAEQETQYFGPGTRLLVL.